A single sample is the source of the 19 T cell receptor beta chains below, sequenced in a study of Graves' ophthalmopathy and Graves' hyperthyroidism. Investigators amplified TCR beta CDR3 regions from RNA transcripts. Amplification began with first-round RT-PCR using HTBI primers, then second-round multiplex PCR was performed. One entry per CDR3 protein results from TCRdb running MiXCR on the multiplex PCR reads. The top ten hold roughly 6.9% of the sample, which has just over 600,000 distinct CDR3 sequences, about 20% seen once. Material for sequencing was peripheral blood. All receptors derive from a woman between 18 and 29 years old with stable Graves' hyperthyroidism. Some clones in this sample may be carry-over from other donors' samples.

This clonotype occurred many times. The chain links TRBV7-2 to TRBJ2-5, with 7 bases that match TRBD1. Germline lookup yields CDR1 SGHTA and CDR2 FQGNSA. V dropped 3 bases and J dropped 3; count of bases not matched to a gene: 1. CDR3 length equals 13 residues. CDR3 sequence reads: CASSFGTEETQYF. CDR3 sequence (DNA): TGTGCCAGCAGCTTTGGGACAGAAGAGACCCAGTACTTC.

The genes are TRBV19 and TRBJ1-3; D is unresolved. Germline CDR1 LNHDA, CDR2 SQIVND (reference sequence). V was clipped by 9 bases and J by 0 bases, with 15 bases between them. CDR3 length: 15 amino acids. The CDR3 is CASRRGDYSGNTIYF. The CDR3 bases are TGTGCCAGCAGACGGGGAGACTACTCTGGAAACACCATATATTTT. The entire variable domain, with the rest obtained from reference TRBV19 and TRBJ1-3, is as follows: DGGITQSPKYLFRKEGQNVTLSCEQNLNHDAMYWYRQDPGQGLRLIYYSQIVNDFQKGDIAEGYSVSREKKESFPLTVTSAQKNPTAFYLCASRRGDYSGNTIYFGEGSWLTVV.

The chain uses TRBV29-1 and TRBJ1-1; tentatively, D is TRBD1 (5 bases). Germline CDR1 is SQVTM and CDR2 is ANQGSEA. V was trimmed by 4 bases and J by 5 bases, leaving 20 bases between them. The CDR3 loop spans 15 amino acids. This CDR3 is CSVGKGRGWATEAFF. The CDR3 region has the DNA TGCAGCGTTGGTAAGGGGAGGGGATGGGCGACTGAAGCTTTCTTT.

Of note for this clonotype: This may come from a read error, since a much larger clone is one base off. This chain joins TRBV4-1 and TRBJ1-5, with a weak D call TRBD1 (6 bases). Germline CDR1 and CDR2: MGHRA and YSYEKL. The CDR3 contains 15 residues. CDR3: CASSQSDRSFQPPHF. Written as DNA, the CDR3 is TGCGCCAGCAGCCAAAGTGACAGGTCTTTTCAGCCCCCGCATTTT.

This clonotype was recorded many times. The gene calls are TRBV19 and TRBJ1-2; D possibly corresponds to TRBD1 (5 bases). The CDR3 spans 14 residues. Trimming took off 5 bases at V and 7 bases at J, with 17 bases between the two ends. Germline V gene data show CDR1 as LNHDA and CDR2 as SQIVND (reference sequence). The CDR3 region has the DNA TGTGCCAGTAGTGCCGGGACCCTAGGAAGTGGCTACACCTTC. Amino acid sequence: CASSAGTLGSGYTF.

Ten or more counts support this clonotype. The chain has TRBV6-5 and TRBJ2-7; maybe TRBD2 (6 bases). Trimming took off 3 bases at V and 3 bases at J, with 12 bases between the two ends. This CDR3 is built from 14 residues. Germline V gene lookup returns CDR1 MNHEY and CDR2 SVGAGI. The CDR3 DNA reads TGTGCCAGCAGTTATGGCGGGGCCGACTACGAGCAGTACTTC. Protein sequence: CASSYGGADYEQYF.

This clonotype was observed at least ten times. V usage is TRBV7-9 and J usage is TRBJ1-6; TRBD1 matches at 8 bases. In germline, CDR1 is SEHNR, CDR2 FQNEAQ (reference sequence). This CDR3 region has 17 residues. V trimming: 3 bases; J trimming: 5 bases; junction bases outside the gene matches: 9. Here the CDR3 reads CASSFRPTGGDNSPLHF. In DNA, the CDR3 is TGTGCCAGCAGCTTCCGCCCCACAGGGGGAGATAATTCACCCCTCCACTTT.

This clonotype was counted between two and nine times. The CDR3 DNA reads TGTGCCAGCAGCTTAGGAGTGTCGACCGGGGAGCTGTTTTTT. It codes for CASSLGVSTGELFF. V usage is TRBV5-6 and J usage is TRBJ2-2; D remains unclear. The CDR3 has 14 residues. Germline values: CDR1 SGHDT, CDR2 YYEEEE. Trimming shortened V by 2 bases and J by 5 bases, and 10 bases separated the two germline ends. Full variable domain (remainder filled in from reference TRBV5-6 and TRBJ2-2): DAGVTQSPTHLIKTRGQQVTLRCSPKSGHDTVSWYQQALGQGPQFIFQYYEEEERQRGNFPDRFSGHQFPNYSSELNVNALLLGDSALYLCASSLGVSTGELFFGEGSRLTVL.

There are many counts of this clonotype. A junction boundary mismatches the germline segment, possibly from a read error. J is TRBJ2-2 and V is TRBV12-3 or TRBV12-4; unclear D gene. The CDR3 is 14 amino acids. In nucleotides, the CDR3 is TGTGCCAGCAGCTTAGAAGGGCGCACCGGGGAGCTGTTTTTT. It translates to CASSLEGRTGELFF.

Worth noting for this clonotype: A much more abundant neighbour one base away suggests this may be a read error. This sequence joins TRBV15 and TRBJ2-7, with D perhaps being TRBD1 or TRBD2 (5 bases each). The V end lost 3 bases, the J end lost 3 bases, and 15 bases lay between the germline ends. The CDR3 sequence is 15 residues long. CDR1 and CDR2 (germline): LNHNV, YYDKDF (reference sequence). CDR3 bases: TGTGCCACCAGCAGGGGAGACAGAGCGAGCTACGAGCAGTACTTC. Its translation is CATSRGDRASYEQYF.

In its sample, this clonotype was seen a few times. The chain links TRBV5-1 to TRBJ2-6, with D possibly being TRBD2 (5 bases). V lost 0 bases, J lost 2 bases, and 6 bases lay in between. This CDR3 has 15 residues. CDR1 and CDR2 (germline): SGHRS, YFSETQ. CDR3 sequence: CASSLGGPGANVLTF. CDR3 nucleotide sequence: TGCGCCAGCAGCTTGGGAGGGCCTGGGGCCAACGTCCTGACTTTC.

This clonotype was seen repeatedly, ten times or more. The CDR3 loop is CATRRPDIHEQYF. Here the CDR3 DNA reads TGTGCCACCAGGAGACCCGACATCCACGAGCAGTACTTC. The rearrangement uses TRBV24-1 and TRBJ2-7; D gene unclear. Germline V gene data show CDR1 as KGHDR and CDR2 as SFDVKD. CDR3 size: 13 residues. V lost 7 bases, J lost 5 bases, and 14 bases lay in between.

This clonotype came up many times. This rearrangement joins TRBV6-1 to TRBJ2-2; D is unclear. The CDR3 length is 14 residues. Germline-derived CDR1 and CDR2 are MNHNS and SASEGT. V was clipped by 7 bases and J by 1 base, with 10 bases between them. The CDR3 loop reads CASTSGGNTGELFF. The CDR3 DNA is TGTGCCAGCACCTCAGGCGGGAACACCGGGGAGCTGTTTTTT.

The sample holds many counts of this clonotype. This chain links TRBV28 with TRBJ2-7; D may match TRBD1 or TRBD2 (6 bases each). Germline V CDR1 and CDR2: MDHEN, SYDVKM. Deletions cut 5 bases from V and 4 bases from J, with 15 bases between. This CDR3 comprises 14 residues. CDR3 coding DNA: TGTGCCAGCAGTCCCCCAGGGGAGGTTTACGAGCAGTACTTC. Protein: CASSPPGEVYEQYF.

This clonotype was counted at least ten times. The chain recombines TRBV11-2 with TRBJ2-7; D might be TRBD1 (6 bases). The CDR3 contains 14 residues. V lost 5 bases, J lost 6 bases, and 17 bases lay in between. Per the germline V gene, CDR1 is SGHAT and CDR2 is FQNNGV. This CDR3 reads CASSPQGHGGEQYF. CDR3 DNA: TGTGCCAGCAGCCCACAGGGACACGGCGGCGAGCAGTACTTC.

The CDR3 coding sequence is TGTGCCACCAGTGACCCAGGACAGGGGAATTATGGCTACACCTTC. This gives the protein CATSDPGQGNYGYTF. This chain links TRBV24-1 with TRBJ1-2, with TRBD1 identical over 9 bases. The germline CDR1 and CDR2 sequences are KGHDR and SFDVKD. The CDR3 loop spans 15 amino acids. After removal of 4 bases from V and 5 bases from J, the junction contained 7 bases not matched to a gene.

This clonotype showed up just a few times. The gene calls are TRBV12-5 and TRBJ2-5; D is possibly TRBD1 or TRBD2 (5 bases each). The germline V gene encodes CDR1 LGHNT and CDR2 FRNRAP. Trimming took 0 bases from V and 2 from J, leaving 13 bases between them. This CDR3 region has 16 residues. The CDR3 nucleotides read TGTGCTAGTGGTTTGGTGGCAGGGTGGACTCAAGAGACCCAGTACTTC. Amino acid sequence: CASGLVAGWTQETQYF.

Ten or more counts support this clonotype. The chain combines TRBV7-9 with TRBJ2-7; D perhaps matches TRBD1 (5 bases). CDR3 size: 13 residues. Per germline, CDR1 SEHNR and CDR2 FQNEAQ (reference sequence). Trimming took 11 bases from V and 3 from J, leaving 17 bases between them. This chain's CDR3 is CASSRTPDYEQYF. For the CDR3, the DNA is TGTGCCTCATCAAGGACACCGGACTACGAGCAGTACTTC. The full variable domain, its missing parts supplied by reference TRBV7-9 and TRBJ2-7, is DTGVSQNPRHKITKRGQNVTFRCDPISEHNRLYWYRQTLGQGPEFLTYFQNEAQLEKSRLLSDRFSAERPKGSFSTLEIQRTEQGDSAMYLCASSRTPDYEQYFGPGTRLTVT.

This clonotype was counted many times. The rearrangement joins TRBV6-1 to TRBJ1-1; perhaps TRBD1 as D (6 bases). V was pared by 6 bases and J by 5 bases, with 19 bases between. This CDR3 region has 15 residues. Germline CDR1 reads MNHNS; CDR2 reads SASEGT. CDR3 sequence: CASRTPAGEDTEAFF. Written as DNA, the CDR3 is TGTGCCAGCAGGACCCCCGCAGGGGAGGATACTGAAGCTTTCTTT.